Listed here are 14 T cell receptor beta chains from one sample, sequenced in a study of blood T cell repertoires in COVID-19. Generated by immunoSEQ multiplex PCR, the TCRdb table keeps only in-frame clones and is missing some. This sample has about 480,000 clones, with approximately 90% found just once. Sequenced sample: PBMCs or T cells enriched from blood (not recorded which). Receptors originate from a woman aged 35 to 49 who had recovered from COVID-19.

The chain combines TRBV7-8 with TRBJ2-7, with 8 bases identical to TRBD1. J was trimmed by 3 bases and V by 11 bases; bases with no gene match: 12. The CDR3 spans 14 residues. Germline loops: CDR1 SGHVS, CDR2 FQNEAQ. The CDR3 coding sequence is TGTGCCTCCTCTCCCGGGACAGGAATCTACGAGCAGTACTTC. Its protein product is CASSPGTGIYEQYF.

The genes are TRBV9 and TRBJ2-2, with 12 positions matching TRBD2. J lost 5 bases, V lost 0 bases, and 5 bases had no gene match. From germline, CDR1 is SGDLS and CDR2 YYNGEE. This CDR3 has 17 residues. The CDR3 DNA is TGTGCCAGCAGCGTAGAGGCTAGCGGGAGGGGAACCGGGGAGCTGTTTTTT. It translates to CASSVEASGRGTGELFF.

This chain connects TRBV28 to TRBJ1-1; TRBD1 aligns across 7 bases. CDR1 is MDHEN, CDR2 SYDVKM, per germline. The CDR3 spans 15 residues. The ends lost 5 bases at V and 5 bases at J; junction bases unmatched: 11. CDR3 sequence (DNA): TGTGCCAGCAGTGGGTCGGGACAGAGGAGGACTGAAGCTTTCTTT. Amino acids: CASSGSGQRRTEAFF. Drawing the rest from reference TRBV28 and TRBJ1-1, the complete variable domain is DVKVTQSSRYLVKRTGEKVFLECVQDMDHENMFWYRQDPGLGLRLIYFSYDVKMKEKGDIPEGYSVSREKKERFSLILESASTNQTSMYLCASSGSGQRRTEAFFGQGTRLTVV.

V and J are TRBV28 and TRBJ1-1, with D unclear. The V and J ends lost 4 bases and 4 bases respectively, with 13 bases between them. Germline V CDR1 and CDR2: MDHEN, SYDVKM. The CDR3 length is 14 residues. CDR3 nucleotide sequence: TGTGCCAGCAGTTCATGGGCAGGAATCACTGAAGCTTTCTTT. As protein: CASSSWAGITEAFF.

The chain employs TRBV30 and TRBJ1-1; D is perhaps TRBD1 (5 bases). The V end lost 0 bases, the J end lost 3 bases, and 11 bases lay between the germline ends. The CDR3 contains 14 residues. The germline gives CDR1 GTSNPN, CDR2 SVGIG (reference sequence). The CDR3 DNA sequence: TGTGCCTGGAGTGTAACGGGGGGATACACTGAAGCTTTCTTT. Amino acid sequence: CAWSVTGGYTEAFF.

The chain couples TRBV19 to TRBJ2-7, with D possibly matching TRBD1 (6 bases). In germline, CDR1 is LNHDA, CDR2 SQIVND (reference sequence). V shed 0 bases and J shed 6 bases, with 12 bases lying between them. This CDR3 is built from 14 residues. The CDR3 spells CASSIDRGVREQYF. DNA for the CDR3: TGTGCCAGTAGTATAGACAGGGGAGTACGCGAGCAGTACTTC.

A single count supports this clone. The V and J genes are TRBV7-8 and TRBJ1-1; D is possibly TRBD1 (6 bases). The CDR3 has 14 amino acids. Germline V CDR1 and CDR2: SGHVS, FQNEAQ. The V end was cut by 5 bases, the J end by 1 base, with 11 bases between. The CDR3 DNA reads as TGTGCCAGCAGCCCCGTACAGGGGAACACTGAAGCTTTCTTT. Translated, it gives CASSPVQGNTEAFF.

As DNA, the CDR3 is TGCGCCAGCAGCGGAGGACTAGCGGGAGGTATCAATGAGCAGTTCTTC. Protein: CASSGGLAGGINEQFF. The chain joins TRBV5-1 to TRBJ2-1, with 14 nucleotides matching TRBD2. This CDR3 is 16 amino acids long. CDR1 and CDR2 from the germline V gene are SGHRS and YFSETQ. With V trimmed by 4 bases and J by 6 bases, 6 bases remained unmatched. The entire variable domain, with the rest obtained from reference TRBV5-1 and TRBJ2-1, is as follows: KAGVTQTPRYLIKTRGQQVTLSCSPISGHRSVSWYQQTPGQGLQFLFEYFSETQRNKGNFPGRFSGRQFSNSRSEMNVSTLELGDSALYLCASSGGLAGGINEQFFGPGTRLTVL.

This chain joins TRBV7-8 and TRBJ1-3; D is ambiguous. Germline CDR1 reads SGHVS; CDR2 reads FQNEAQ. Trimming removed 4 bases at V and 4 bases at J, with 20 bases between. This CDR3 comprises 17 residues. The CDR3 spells CASSWSGVSTLGNTIYF. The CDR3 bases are TGTGCCAGCAGCTGGTCTGGTGTGAGTACCCTAGGAAACACCATATATTTT.

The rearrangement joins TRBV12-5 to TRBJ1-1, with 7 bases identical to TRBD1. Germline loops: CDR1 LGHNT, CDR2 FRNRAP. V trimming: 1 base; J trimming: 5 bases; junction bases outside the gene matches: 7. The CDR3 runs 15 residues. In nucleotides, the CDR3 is TGTGCTAGTGGTTTGGGGAGGGGGCGCGGGACTGAAGCTTTCTTT. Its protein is CASGLGRGRGTEAFF.

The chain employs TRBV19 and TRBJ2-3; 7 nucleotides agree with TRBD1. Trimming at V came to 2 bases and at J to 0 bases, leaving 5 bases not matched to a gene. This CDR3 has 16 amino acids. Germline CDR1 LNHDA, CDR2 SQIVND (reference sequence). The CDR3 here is CASSIPTGPSTDTQYF. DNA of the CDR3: TGTGCCAGTAGTATACCGACAGGGCCTAGCACAGATACGCAGTATTTT.

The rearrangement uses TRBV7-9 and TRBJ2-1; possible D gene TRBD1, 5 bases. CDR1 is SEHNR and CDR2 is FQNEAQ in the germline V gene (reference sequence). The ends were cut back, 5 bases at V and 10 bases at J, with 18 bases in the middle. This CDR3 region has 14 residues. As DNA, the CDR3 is TGTGCCAGCAGCCAACCCACGAAACAGGAGGAGCAGTTCTTC. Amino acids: CASSQPTKQEEQFF.

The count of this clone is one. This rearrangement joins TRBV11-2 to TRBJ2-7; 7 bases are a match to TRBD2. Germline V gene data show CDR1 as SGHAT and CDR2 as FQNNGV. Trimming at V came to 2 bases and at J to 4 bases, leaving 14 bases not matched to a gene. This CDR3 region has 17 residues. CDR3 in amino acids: CASSLTVGSGDIYEQYF. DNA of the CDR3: TGTGCCAGCAGCTTAACGGTAGGAAGCGGGGATATTTACGAGCAGTACTTC.

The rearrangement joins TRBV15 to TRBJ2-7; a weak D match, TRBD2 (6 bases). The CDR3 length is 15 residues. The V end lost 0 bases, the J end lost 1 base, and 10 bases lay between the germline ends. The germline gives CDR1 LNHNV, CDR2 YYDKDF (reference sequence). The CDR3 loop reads CATSRDRGISYEQYF. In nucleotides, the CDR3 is TGTGCCACCAGCAGAGATCGGGGGATATCCTACGAGCAGTACTTC. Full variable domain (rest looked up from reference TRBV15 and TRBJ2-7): DAMVIQNPRYQVTQFGKPVTLSCSQTLNHNVMYWYQQKSSQAPKLLFHYYDKDFNNEADTPDNFQSRRPNTSFCFLDIRSPGLGDTAMYLCATSRDRGISYEQYFGPGTRLTVT.